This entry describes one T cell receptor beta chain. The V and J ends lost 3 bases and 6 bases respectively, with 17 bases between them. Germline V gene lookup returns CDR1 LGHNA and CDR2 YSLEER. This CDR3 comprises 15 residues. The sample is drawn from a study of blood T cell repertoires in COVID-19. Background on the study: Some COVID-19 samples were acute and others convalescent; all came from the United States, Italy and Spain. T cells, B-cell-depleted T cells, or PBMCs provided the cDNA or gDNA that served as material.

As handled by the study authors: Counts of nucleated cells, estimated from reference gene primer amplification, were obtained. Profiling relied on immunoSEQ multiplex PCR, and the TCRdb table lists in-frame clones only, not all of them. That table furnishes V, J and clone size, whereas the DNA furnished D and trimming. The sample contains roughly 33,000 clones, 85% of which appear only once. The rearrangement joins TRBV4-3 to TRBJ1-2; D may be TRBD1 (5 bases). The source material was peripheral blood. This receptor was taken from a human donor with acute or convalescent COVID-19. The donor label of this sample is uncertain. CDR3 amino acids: CASSHQGAGENGYTF. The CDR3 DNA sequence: TGCGCCAGCAGCCATCAAGGGGCCGGTGAAAATGGCTACACCTTC.